Sequencing of this T cell receptor beta chain was carried out in a study of regulatory T cells in long-lasting Graves disease. Study results and caveats: TCR diversity was lower in persistent Graves' patients (versus newly diagnosed ones).

Noted time point: newly diagnosed GD, antithyroid drugs for less than 3 months. RNA extracted from PBMCs served as the sequencing template. Germline CDR1 reads MNHNS; CDR2 reads SASEGT. This CDR3 has 14 residues. This clonotype was counted many times. The antigen remains undetermined. Building of the TCR beta libraries involved iRepertoire HTBI primers and Arm-PCR of CDR3 regions. As handled by the study authors: Across all samples, 62 TRBV segments and 11 to 15 TRBJ segments were identified. TCRdb processed the multiplex PCR reads anew with MiXCR; each CDR3 protein has one entry. The V and J calls, along with clone size, are taken from TCRdb and not from the paper's own processing. The data show 200,000 to 250,000 distinct CDR3 sequences, around 20% seen once.

The sequence came from a female donor with Graves disease. This chain connects TRBV6-1 to TRBJ2-7, with no clear D. Here the sequenced sample was peripheral blood mononuclear cells (PBMCs), taken at new diagnosis, from a patient treated with antithyroid drugs. In nucleotides, the CDR3 is TGTGCTACTACGGCCCAAAACGGACCCTACGAGCAGTACTTC. Protein: CATTAQNGPYEQYF.